Presented here are 11 T cell receptor beta chains from one specimen sequenced in a study of blood T cells in healthy people across ages (dated by TCRdb to about 2015). Receptor amplification or capture employed 5' RACE. TCRdb lists the instrument as Illumina HiSeq 2500. The second PCR ran for roughly 7 to 11 cycles and used a J-beta primer mix along with a sample-barcoded 5' primer. TCRdb reprocessing: public reads trimmed at Q25 with fastp, clones called with MiXCR, in-frame beta chains kept. Here each entry gathers all rows of one CDR3 protein and keeps the most common genes and DNA. For this sample the table gives some 940,000 distinct CDR3 sequences, of which almost 30% were detected only once. Roughly a tenth of the sample comes from the top ten. These data were likewise used in another study, on T cells of mothers and their children.

Sequencing input: blood. These receptors were obtained from a woman aged 40-49 years in good health.

The rearrangement uses TRBV12-5 and TRBJ2-1; the match to TRBD2 covers 8 bases. With 2 bases clipped from V and 0 bases from J, the junction kept 9 bases outside the gene matches. From germline, CDR1 is LGHNT and CDR2 FRNRAP. CDR3 length: 18 amino acids. CDR3 sequence (DNA): TGTGCTAGTGGTTTGATCCCGGGGGGGCGAAGCTCCTACAATGAGCAGTTCTTC. Translated, it gives CASGLIPGGRSSYNEQFF.

The V call is TRBV2, the J call TRBJ2-1, with 7 bases lining up with TRBD2. This CDR3 is built from 16 residues. The V gene end was trimmed by 5 bases and the J gene end by 1 base; junction bases not matched to a gene: 8. Germline V CDR1 and CDR2: SNHLY, FYNNEI. The CDR3 spells CASSLKRGTSYNEQFF. The DNA of the CDR3 is TGTGCCAGCAGTCTTAAGCGGGGCACTTCCTACAATGAGCAGTTCTTC.

This chain uses TRBV2 with TRBJ2-5, with 11 bases that match TRBD1. Trimming cost V 3 bases and J 8 bases; bases outside gene matches: 5. The CDR3 extends over 14 amino acids. Germline-derived CDR1 and CDR2 are SNHLY and FYNNEI. The CDR3 loop reads CASSDRGQGDTQYF. Here the CDR3 DNA reads TGTGCCAGCAGTGACAGGGGACAGGGGGACACCCAGTACTTC.

This clonotype showed up just a few times. This chain links TRBV28 with TRBJ1-2; 7 bases match TRBD1. Germline-derived CDR1 and CDR2 are MDHEN and SYDVKM. This CDR3 has 14 residues. J gave up 4 bases and V 5 bases, and 7 bases lay outside the gene matches. CDR3 sequence reads: CASSPGGSIYGYTF. Here the CDR3 DNA reads TGTGCCAGCAGTCCAGGGGGGAGCATCTATGGCTACACCTTC.

This clonotype was seen only a few times. V is TRBV5-1 and J is TRBJ1-2, with TRBD1 identical over 8 bases. Per germline, CDR1 SGHRS and CDR2 YFSETQ. This CDR3 region has 19 residues. The CDR3 here is CVGRVGTGAKKERDYGYTF. DNA for the CDR3: TGCGTCGGCCGAGTAGGGACAGGCGCAAAAAAGGAAAGGGACTATGGCTACACCTTC.

This clonotype was counted many times. The chain uses TRBV18 and TRBJ1-5; 9 bases fit TRBD1. With 3 bases clipped from V and 5 bases from J, the junction kept 2 bases outside the gene matches. This CDR3 contains 14 residues. CDR1 is KGHSH, CDR2 LQKENI, per germline. The CDR3 reads CASSPGQGHQPQHF. The CDR3 bases are TGTGCCAGCTCACCCGGACAGGGGCATCAGCCCCAGCATTTT.

The chain combines TRBV7-9 with TRBJ2-7, with 8 bases aligning to TRBD1. The junction had 22 bases not matched to a gene; V was cut back by 4 bases and J by 5 bases. The CDR3 loop spans 19 amino acids. The germline V gene has CDR1 SEHNR and CDR2 FQNEAQ (reference sequence). The CDR3 reads CASSWNKRQGTKVGDEQYF. The CDR3 region has the DNA TGTGCCAGCAGCTGGAACAAGAGACAGGGGACGAAAGTAGGAGACGAGCAGTACTTC.

The V and J genes are TRBV28 and TRBJ1-2; possible D gene TRBD1, 6 bases. The CDR3 covers 15 residues. Deletions cut 5 bases from V and 2 bases from J, with 15 bases between. CDR1 MDHEN and CDR2 SYDVKM come from the germline V gene. The CDR3 region is CASSRSPDRNYGYTF. The CDR3 DNA sequence: TGTGCCAGCAGTCGATCACCAGACAGGAACTATGGCTACACCTTC.

The chain has TRBV5-1 and TRBJ2-1, with D hard to call. V was clipped by 7 bases and J by 1 base, with 9 bases between them. This CDR3 contains 13 residues. Germline V gene sequence: CDR1 SGHRS, CDR2 YFSETQ. The CDR3 coding sequence is TGCGCCAGCGGGATTGTGTCCTACAATGAGCAGTTCTTC. Translating gives CASGIVSYNEQFF.

The gene calls are TRBV14 and TRBJ1-4, with 7 bases fitting TRBD1. Unmatched junction bases numbered 7, after V lost 4 bases and J lost 5 bases. CDR3 length: 15 amino acids. Germline loops: CDR1 SGHDN, CDR2 FVKESK. In DNA, the CDR3 is TGTGCCAGCAGCCCTACAGGGGCTCGAAATGAAAAACTGTTTTTT. Its translation is CASSPTGARNEKLFF.

This clonotype was detected ten times or more. The V and J genes are TRBV27 and TRBJ1-2; 8 nucleotides match TRBD1. CDR3 size: 13 residues. The germline gives CDR1 MNHEY, CDR2 SMNVEV (reference sequence). The ends lost 6 bases at V and 7 bases at J; junction bases unmatched: 7. This chain's CDR3 is CASSSTGGTGYTF. The CDR3, as DNA: TGTGCCAGCAGCTCCACAGGGGGTACTGGCTACACCTTC.